This T cell receptor beta chain was retrieved from a study of blood T cell repertoires in COVID-19. In the original workflow: From reference gene primer amplification, estimates of nucleated cell counts were derived. TCRdb's copy holds only in-frame clones and misses some; the assay was immunoSEQ multiplex PCR. The V and J calls and clone size are taken from that table; D and trimming were inferred from the DNA. The table includes about 180,000 clones, over 70% detected once. The study recruited people aged about 18 to 89 years across 20 to 30 US areas. This CDR3 is 17 amino acids long. The TCR was taken from a man aged 60 to 75 who had been exposed to COVID-19. The sequencing sample was made of PBMCs or T cells enriched from blood (not recorded which). V usage is TRBV21-1 and J usage is TRBJ2-4; TRBD1 reflects the table's D call only, with no check against the DNA. TRBV21-1 is assigned pseudogene status. The CDR3 loop reads CASSAGSPALAKNIQYF. CDR3 in DNA: TGTGCCAGCAGCGCAGGGTCTCCGGCACTAGCCAAAAACATTCAGTACTTC.